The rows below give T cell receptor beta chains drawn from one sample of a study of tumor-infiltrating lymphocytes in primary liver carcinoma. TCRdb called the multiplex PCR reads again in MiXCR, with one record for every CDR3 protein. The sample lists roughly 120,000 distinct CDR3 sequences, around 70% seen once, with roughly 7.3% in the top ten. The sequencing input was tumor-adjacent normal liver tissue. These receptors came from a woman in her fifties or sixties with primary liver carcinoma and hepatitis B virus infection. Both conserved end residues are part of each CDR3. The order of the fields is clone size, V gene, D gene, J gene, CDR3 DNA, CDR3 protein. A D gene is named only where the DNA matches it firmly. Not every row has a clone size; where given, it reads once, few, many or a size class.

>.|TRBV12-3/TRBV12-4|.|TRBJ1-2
TGTGCCAGCAGTTTTACGGACAGTACGCCTTCCTACACCTTC
CASSFTDSTPSYTF
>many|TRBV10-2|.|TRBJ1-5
TGCGCCAGCAGTGAGTCATCTAGCGATCAGCCCCAGCATTTT
CASSESSSDQPQHF
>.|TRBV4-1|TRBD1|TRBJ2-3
TGCGCCGGCAGCCAAGGGGGCCTCACAGATACGCAGTATTTT
CAGSQGGLTDTQYF
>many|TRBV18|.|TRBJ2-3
TGTGCCAGCTCACCACCGGGCCGCACAGATACGCAGTATTTT
CASSPPGRTDTQYF
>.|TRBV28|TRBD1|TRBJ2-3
TGTGTCAGCAGTATTGGACAGGATACAGATACGCAGTATTTT
CVSSIGQDTDTQYF
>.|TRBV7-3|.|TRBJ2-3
TGTCCCAGCGGCCCAGACAGGACCACAGATACGCAGTATTTT
CPSGPDRTTDTQYF
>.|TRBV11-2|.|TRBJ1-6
TGTGCCAGGAGCTCAGAGCAGGGTTCACCCCTCCACTTT
CARSSEQGSPLHF
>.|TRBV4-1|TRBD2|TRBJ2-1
TGCGCCAGCAGTCGAACTAGCGGGAGGGCCGAATGTTACAATGAGCAGTTCTTC
CASSRTSGRAECYNEQFF
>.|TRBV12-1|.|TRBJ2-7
TGTGCTAGCAGCTTTCCGCACAGCTACAAGCAGTACTTC
CASSFPHSYKQYF
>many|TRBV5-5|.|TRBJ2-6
TGTGCCAGCAGCCGACTGGGGGGGGCCAACGTCCTGACTTTC
CASSRLGGANVLTF
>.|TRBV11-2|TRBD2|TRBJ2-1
TGTGCCAGCAGCTATCTCGTGAGCGGGAGTTCCTACAATGAGCAGTTCTTT
CASSYLVSGSSYNEQFF
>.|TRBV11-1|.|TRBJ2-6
TGTGCCAGCAGCTTGCCTTCCGGGACGAGCGTCCTGACTTTC
CASSLPSGTSVLTF
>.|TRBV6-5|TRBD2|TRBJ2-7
TGTGGCAGTAGTTCCCGACTAGCGGGAGAAGGCGAGCAGTACTTC
CGSSSRLAGEGEQYF
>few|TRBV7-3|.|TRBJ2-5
TGTGCCAGCAGCTTAATTGGACTACCAAGAGAGCCCCAGTACTTC
CASSLIGLPREPQYF
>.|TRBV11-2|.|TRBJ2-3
TGTGCCGGCAGCTGGGGCGCTAGAACAGATACGCAGTATTTT
CAGSWGARTDTQYF
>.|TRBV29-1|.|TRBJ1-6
TGCAGCGTGACACAGGGAGCCAATTCACCCATCAACTTT
CSVTQGANSPINF
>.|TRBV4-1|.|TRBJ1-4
TGCGCCAGCAACCAAGAGGTTCCCTCGATTGAAAAACTGTTTTTT
CASNQEVPSIEKLFF
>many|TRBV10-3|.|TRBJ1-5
TGTGCCACCAGTTTGAGCAATCAGCCCCAGCATTTT
CATSLSNQPQHF